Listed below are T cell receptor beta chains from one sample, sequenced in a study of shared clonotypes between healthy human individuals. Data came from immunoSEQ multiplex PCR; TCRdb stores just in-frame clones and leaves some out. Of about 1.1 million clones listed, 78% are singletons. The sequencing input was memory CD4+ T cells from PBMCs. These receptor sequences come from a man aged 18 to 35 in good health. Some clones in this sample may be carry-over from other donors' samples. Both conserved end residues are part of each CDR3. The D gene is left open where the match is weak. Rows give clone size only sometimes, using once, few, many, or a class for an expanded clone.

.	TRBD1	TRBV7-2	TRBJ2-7	TGTGCCAGCAGCTCCCCCTCTAGACAGGGACAAAGGTACGAGCAGTACTTC	CASSSPSRQGQRYEQYF
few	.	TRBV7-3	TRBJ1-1	TGTGCCAGCAGTCTCCAAGAGAACACTGAAGCTTTCTTT	CASSLQENTEAFF
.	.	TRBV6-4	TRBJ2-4	TGTGCCAGCCCCGATCCCGTGACCAAAAACATTCAGTACTTC	CASPDPVTKNIQYF
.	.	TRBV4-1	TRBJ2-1	TGCGCCAGCAGCCAAGTGGTGGGGGCGCGGGATGAGCAGTTCTTC	CASSQVVGARDEQFF
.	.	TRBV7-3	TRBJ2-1	TGTGCCAGCAGCTTAGAAGACGGGACGCACAATGAGCAGTTCTTC	CASSLEDGTHNEQFF
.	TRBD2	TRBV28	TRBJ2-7	TGTGCCAGCAGTGAGAACTATAGCGGGAAGGTTCGGCAGTACTTC	CASSENYSGKVRQYF
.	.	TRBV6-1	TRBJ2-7	.	CASSAGTLIPLQYF
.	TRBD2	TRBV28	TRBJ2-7	TGTGCCAGCAGCTCCTTGGGACTAGCGGGAGGCGAGCAGTACTTC	CASSSLGLAGGEQYF
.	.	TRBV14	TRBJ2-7	TGTGCCAGCAGCCAAAACCTGGGGATAGCGTTCTCCTACGAGCAGTACTTC	CASSQNLGIAFSYEQYF
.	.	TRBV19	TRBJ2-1	TGTGCCAGCGGTCAGATGCTTGGGAGCAATGAGCAGTTCTTC	CASGQMLGSNEQFF
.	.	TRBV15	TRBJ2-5	TGTGCCACCAGCAGAGACGCCTCGAAGGGGACCCAGTACTTC	CATSRDASKGTQYF
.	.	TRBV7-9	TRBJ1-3	TGTGCCAGCAGCTTAGCCGGACAGCCTGGAAACACCATATATTTT	CASSLAGQPGNTIYF
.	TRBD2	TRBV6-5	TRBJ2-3	TGTGCCAGCAGTCTCGCCAGCGGGAGTGCAGATACGCAGTATTTT	CASSLASGSADTQYF
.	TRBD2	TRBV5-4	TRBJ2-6	TGTGCCAGCAGCAGCGGGACTAGCGGGAGCAACTCTGGGGCCAACGTCCTGACTTTC	CASSSGTSGSNSGANVLTF
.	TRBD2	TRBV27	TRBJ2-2	TGTGCCAGCAGCCTTATAGCGGGAGGAAGCGGGGAGCTGTTTTTT	CASSLIAGGSGELFF